These 15 T cell receptor beta chains share one sample of origin, sequenced in a study of response to subunit inactivated influenza vaccine. TCRdb recomputed calls from the RT-PCR reads with MiXCR, one row per CDR3 protein. The data show roughly 650,000 distinct CDR3 sequences, 12% to 15% seen once. This specimen was PBMCs from blood, taken 14 to 15 days before vaccination. The receptors derive from a man aged 50 to 60 who received an inactivated influenza vaccine.

The chain has TRBV28 and TRBJ2-1; TRBD1 aligns across 7 bases. Per germline, CDR1 MDHEN and CDR2 SYDVKM. This CDR3 contains 14 residues. The junction had 10 bases not matched to a gene; V was cut back by 6 bases and J by 8 bases. Here the CDR3 DNA reads TGTGCCAGCAGGGATTGGGACAGAGTCGATGAGCAGTTCTTC. It specifies CASRDWDRVDEQFF.

The chain combines TRBV10-3 with TRBJ2-3, with 7 bases fitting TRBD2. The CDR3 contains 14 residues. Per germline, CDR1 ENHRY and CDR2 SYGVKD. J was trimmed by 5 bases and V by 3 bases; bases with no gene match: 5. The CDR3 is CAISERREIDTQYF. In DNA form, the CDR3 reads TGTGCCATCAGTGAACGGCGGGAGATAGATACGCAGTATTTT.

This rearrangement joins TRBV9 to TRBJ2-5; either TRBD1 or TRBD2 may supply D (5 bases each). V gave up 4 bases and J gave up 5 bases, with 9 bases separating them. The germline V gene has CDR1 SGDLS and CDR2 YYNGEE. The CDR3 is 12 residues long. The CDR3 spells CASSRDVETQYF. CDR3 bases: TGTGCCAGCAGCCGGGACGTGGAGACCCAGTACTTC.

The chain joins TRBV28 to TRBJ2-5; TRBD2 might be the D (6 bases). Trimming left V 4 bases short and J 5 bases short, with 14 bases between. In germline, CDR1 is MDHEN, CDR2 SYDVKM. This CDR3 contains 14 residues. Here the CDR3 DNA reads TGTGCCAGCAGTTCCCCCGCGGGGTGGGAGACCCAGTACTTC. Translating it yields CASSSPAGWETQYF.

The V gene is TRBV6-2 or TRBV6-3, the J gene TRBJ1-1; D is perhaps TRBD1 (5 bases). V lost 8 bases and J lost 3, with 16 bases in between. Germline V lookup: CDR1 MNHEY, CDR2 SVGEGT. The CDR3 length is 14 residues. CDR3 DNA sequence: TGTGCCAGCTGTTCTGGGGGGGTGTACACTGAAGCTTTCTTT. Translating gives CASCSGGVYTEAFF.

This clonotype was seen more than once but under ten times. The genes are TRBV6-1 and TRBJ1-2; tentative D call: TRBD1 (5 bases). V lost 6 bases to trimming and J lost 0 bases, with 14 bases between them. Germline lookup yields CDR1 MNHNS and CDR2 SASEGT. This CDR3 spans 15 amino acids. The chain's CDR3 is CASSQGRTSNYGYTF. The CDR3 coding sequence is TGTGCCAGCAGCCAGGGCAGGACCTCTAACTATGGCTACACCTTC.

The chain combines TRBV7-9 with TRBJ2-5, with 8 bases fitting TRBD2. Germline assignment: CDR1 SEHNR and CDR2 FQNEAQ (reference sequence). The CDR3 is 15 residues long. The V segment lost 7 bases and the J segment 0 bases; nucleotides outside the gene matches: 7. The CDR3 here is CASKRSAGDQETQYF. CDR3 DNA sequence: TGTGCCAGCAAACGTTCAGCGGGGGACCAAGAGACCCAGTACTTC.

In nucleotides, the CDR3 is TGCAGCGTCCTAAGGGCCGACAGGGAGCAGTACTTC. Protein: CSVLRADREQYF. J is TRBJ2-7 and V is TRBV29-1, with a tentative D call TRBD1 (6 bases). Germline CDR1 and CDR2: SQVTM and ANQGSEA. CDR3 length: 12 residues. Trimming took 6 bases from V and 7 from J, leaving 16 bases between them.

The chain combines TRBV12-3 or TRBV12-4 with TRBJ1-1; D call uncertain. V lost 2 bases and J 2 bases, leaving 12 bases between the germline ends. The length of the CDR3 is 15 residues. The CDR3 region has the DNA TGTGCCAGCAGTTTATGGGCAAGTACTAACACTGAAGCTTTCTTT. Amino acid sequence: CASSLWASTNTEAFF.

The chain is built from TRBV20-1 and TRBJ2-1; 10 bases are a match to TRBD2. Germline CDR1 and CDR2: DFQATT and SNEGSKA (reference sequence). This CDR3 is 14 amino acids long. Trimming cost V 2 bases and J 5 bases; bases outside gene matches: 3. The CDR3 DNA reads as TGCAGTGCTAGACCACTAGCGGGGAACAATGAGCAGTTCTTC. It encodes CSARPLAGNNEQFF.

The CDR3 nucleotides are TGTGCCAGCAGCTTCAACCGACAGGGACCCTATGGCTACACCTTC. Its translation: CASSFNRQGPYGYTF. The chain combines TRBV9 with TRBJ1-2; 7 bases line up with TRBD1. Trimming removed 4 bases from V and 4 bases from J; junction bases left unmatched: 10. Germline loops: CDR1 SGDLS, CDR2 YYNGEE. CDR3 length: 15 amino acids.

This clonotype turned up a few times. This chain joins TRBV24-1 and TRBJ1-5; 7 bases agree with TRBD1. The germline V gene encodes CDR1 KGHDR and CDR2 SFDVKD. This CDR3 region has 14 residues. Trimming cost V 3 bases and J 5 bases; bases outside gene matches: 3. The CDR3 is CATSDTGADQPQHF. In nucleotides, the CDR3 is TGTGCCACCAGTGATACAGGGGCCGATCAGCCCCAGCATTTT.

The rearrangement uses TRBV29-1 and TRBJ2-7; no clear D gene. Germline assignment: CDR1 SQVTM and CDR2 ANQGSEA. V lost 4 bases to trimming and J lost 2 bases, with 12 bases between them. The length of the CDR3 is 13 residues. This chain's CDR3 is CSVGTQLTYEQYF. The DNA of the CDR3 is TGCAGCGTTGGTACACAACTAACCTACGAGCAGTACTTC.

This clonotype was observed a few times. The V and J genes are TRBV7-2 and TRBJ2-3; TRBD2 matches 8 bases. The germline V gene encodes CDR1 SGHTA and CDR2 FQGNSA. The junction had 10 bases not matched to a gene; V was cut back by 2 bases and J by 6 bases. The CDR3 totals 16 residues. This chain's CDR3 is CASSLIMTSASDTQYF. The CDR3 bases are TGTGCCAGCAGCTTAATAATGACTAGCGCGAGTGATACGCAGTATTTT.

This clonotype has just one count. This clone may be a read error of a much larger clone one base away. V gene TRBV20-1 combines with J gene TRBJ1-5; no firm D call. Germline V lookup: CDR1 DFQATT, CDR2 SNEGSKA (reference sequence). With 8 bases removed from V and 5 bases from J, the gap between germline ends came to 16 bases. CDR3 length: 13 residues. CDR3 DNA sequence: TGCAGTTCGAAGGTGGGTCTCGATCAGCCCCAGCATTTT. Amino acid sequence: CSSKVGLDQPQHF.